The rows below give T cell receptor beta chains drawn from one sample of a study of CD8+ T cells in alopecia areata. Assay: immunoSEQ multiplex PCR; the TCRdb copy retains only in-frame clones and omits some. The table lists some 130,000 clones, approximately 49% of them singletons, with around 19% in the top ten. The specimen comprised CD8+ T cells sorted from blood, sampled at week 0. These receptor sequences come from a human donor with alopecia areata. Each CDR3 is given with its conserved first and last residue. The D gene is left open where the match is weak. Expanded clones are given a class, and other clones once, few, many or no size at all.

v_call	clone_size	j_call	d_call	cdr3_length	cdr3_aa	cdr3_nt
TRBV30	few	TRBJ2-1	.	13	CAWSVDSDNEQFF	TGTGCCTGGAGTGTAGACAGCGACAATGAGCAGTTCTTC
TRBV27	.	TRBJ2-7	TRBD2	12	CASRGTSGDQYF	TGTGCCAGCAGAGGGACTAGCGGGGATCAGTACTTC
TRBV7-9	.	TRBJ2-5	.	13	CASSFQGQETQYF	TGTGCCAGCAGCTTCCAGGGCCAAGAGACCCAGTACTTC
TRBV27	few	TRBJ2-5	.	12	CASSPGQETQYF	TGTGCCAGCAGTCCAGGGCAAGAGACCCAGTACTTC
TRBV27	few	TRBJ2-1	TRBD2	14	CASSLYGGGPGVFF	TGTGCCAGCAGTTTATATGGCGGGGGGCCCGGGGTTTTCTTC
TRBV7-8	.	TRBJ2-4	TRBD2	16	CASSLARLAGEQRQYF	TGTGCCAGCAGCTTAGCGCGGCTAGCGGGCGAACAGCGGCAGTACTTC
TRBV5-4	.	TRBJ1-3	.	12	CASSLGGNTIYF	TGTGCCAGCAGCTTGGGCGGAAACACCATATATTTT
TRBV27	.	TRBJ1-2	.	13	CASSTDTSNGYTF	TGTGCCAGCAGTACGGACACCTCCAATGGCTACACCTTC
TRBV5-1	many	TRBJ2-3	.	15	CASSLESGSPDTQYF	TGCGCCAGCAGCTTGGAGTCCGGCTCGCCAGATACGCAGTATTTT
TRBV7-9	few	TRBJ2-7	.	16	CASSLLGGASSYEQYF	TGTGCCAGCAGCTTACTGGGCGGGGCCTCCTCCTACGAGCAGTACTTC
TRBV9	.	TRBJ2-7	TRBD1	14	CASSVGTGPHEQYF	TGTGCCAGCAGCGTGGGGACAGGGCCCCACGAGCAGTACTTC
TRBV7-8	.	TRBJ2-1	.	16	CASSWTFPSVYNEQFF	TGTGCCAGCAGTTGGACGTTCCCTAGTGTTTACAATGAGCAGTTCTTC
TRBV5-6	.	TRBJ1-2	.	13	CASSPTEEGGYTF	TGTGCCAGCAGCCCGACTGAGGAGGGAGGCTACACCTTC
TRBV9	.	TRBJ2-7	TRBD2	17	CASSEYYGERELYEQYF	TGTGCCAGCAGCGAGTATTATGGGGAGCGGGAGCTCTACGAGCAGTACTTC
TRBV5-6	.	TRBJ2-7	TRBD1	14	CASSPGTGPYEQYF	TGTGCCAGCAGCCCAGGGACAGGTCCATACGAGCAGTACTTC
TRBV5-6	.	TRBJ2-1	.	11	CASSSDNEQFF	TGTGCCAGCAGCTCCGACAATGAGCAGTTCTTC
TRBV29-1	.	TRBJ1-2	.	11	CSVDLGSGYTF	TGCAGCGTGGACCTGGGTTCCGGCTACACCTTC
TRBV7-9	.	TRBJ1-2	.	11	CASGRDYGYTF	TGTGCCAGCGGCAGGGACTATGGCTACACCTTC
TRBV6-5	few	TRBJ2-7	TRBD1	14	CASSYAGQGYEQYF	TGTGCCAGCAGTTACGCGGGACAGGGATACGAGCAGTACTTC
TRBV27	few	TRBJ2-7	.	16	CASSFLGAEGTYEQYF	TGTGCCAGCAGTTTCCTTGGGGCAGAGGGGACCTACGAGCAGTACTTC
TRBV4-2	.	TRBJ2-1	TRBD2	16	CASSQALRGGYNEQFF	TGTGCCAGCAGCCAAGCATTGCGGGGGGGCTACAATGAGCAGTTCTTC
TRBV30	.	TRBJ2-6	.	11	CAGNGANVLTF	TGTGCGGGGAATGGGGCCAACGTCCTGACTTTC
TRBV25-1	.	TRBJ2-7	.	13	CASNPPGTYEQYF	TGTGCCAGCAACCCGCCGGGAACTTACGAGCAGTACTTC
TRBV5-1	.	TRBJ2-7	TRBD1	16	CASSLEGNRGRREQYF	TGCGCCAGCAGCTTGGAAGGGAACAGGGGGCGTCGCGAGCAGTACTTC
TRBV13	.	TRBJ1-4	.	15	CASSLTRQEGEKLFF	TGTGCCAGCAGCTTAACCCGACAGGAGGGTGAAAAACTGTTTTTT
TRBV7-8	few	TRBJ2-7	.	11	CASSDSYEQYF	TGTGCCAGCAGCGACTCCTACGAGCAGTACTTC